These 28 T cell receptor beta chains were sequenced from one sample in a study of cytomegalovirus exposure and HLA in healthy donors. In the PCR, 60 Vbeta and 13 Jbeta primers were used. Data came from immunoSEQ multiplex PCR; TCRdb stores just in-frame clones and leaves some out. Here the sample spans about 100,000 clones, about 75% being singletons. The sequenced material came from PBMCs. These receptors all come from a man aged 35 to 55 in good health and CMV-seropositive.

The table lists this clone with a few counts. The chain joins TRBV13 to TRBJ2-7; 9 nucleotides agree with TRBD1. The germline CDR1 and CDR2 sequences are PRHDT and FYEKMQ (reference sequence). This CDR3 comprises 15 residues. V dropped 5 bases and J dropped 7; count of bases not matched to a gene: 12. CDR3 in DNA: TGTGCCAGCAGCCCTGGACAGGGGCGAACTACGGAGCAGTACTTC. Encoded protein: CASSPGQGRTTEQYF.

This chain joins TRBV9 and TRBJ2-2; 9 bases line up with TRBD2. Trimming cost V 3 bases and J 6 bases; bases outside gene matches: 3. The CDR3 has 14 residues. CDR1 and CDR2 (germline): SGDLS, YYNGEE. The CDR3 loop reads CASSDRLAAGELFF. The CDR3 nucleotides are TGTGCCAGCAGCGATAGACTAGCGGCCGGGGAGCTGTTTTTT.

This clone was seen only a few times. The genes are TRBV11-3 and TRBJ2-1, with D tentatively TRBD1 (6 bases). Germline V gene sequence: CDR1 SGHNT, CDR2 YENEEA. Trimming stripped 5 bases from V and 5 bases from J, with 10 bases between. The CDR3 is 13 amino acids. The CDR3 DNA reads as TGTGCCAGCAGCCCGGACAGACACAATGAGCAGTTCTTC. Residues: CASSPDRHNEQFF.

The V call is TRBV29-1, the J call TRBJ1-2; the D is unclear. V lost 5 bases and J lost 8, with 12 bases in between. The CDR3 is 11 amino acids. The germline V gene encodes CDR1 SQVTM and CDR2 ANQGSEA. The CDR3 is CSVRRDRGYTF. CDR3 coding DNA: TGCAGCGTTAGACGGGATCGGGGCTACACCTTC.

A few counts support this clone. The chain joins TRBV7-9 to TRBJ1-2, with D possibly TRBD1 on 6 matching bases. Trimming removed 5 bases at V and 8 bases at J, with 15 bases between. The CDR3 totals 13 residues. The V gene's germline CDR1 is SEHNR and CDR2 FQNEAQ (reference sequence). The DNA of the CDR3 is TGTGCCAGCAGCACGGAAACAGGGTTGGGCTACACCTTC. This sequence encodes CASSTETGLGYTF.

V usage is TRBV2 and J usage is TRBJ1-2; D perhaps matches TRBD1 (6 bases). V was pared by 1 base and J by 4 bases, with 10 bases between. CDR1 is SNHLY and CDR2 is FYNNEI in the germline V gene. The CDR3 is made up of 14 amino acids. CDR3 bases: TGTGCCAGCAGTGAAGGGCAGGGGATCTATGGCTACACCTTC. The encoded protein is CASSEGQGIYGYTF.

This clone has a handful of counts. The chain carries TRBV5-1 and TRBJ2-2; 9 bases map to TRBD1. Looked up from germline, CDR1 is SGHRS and CDR2 is YFSETQ. Trimming at V came to 3 bases and at J to 4 bases, leaving 1 base not matched to a gene. The CDR3 covers 14 residues. CDR3 bases: TGCGCCAGCAGCTCACAGGGGGCCACCGGGGAGCTGTTTTTT. It encodes CASSSQGATGELFF.

In its sample, this clone was seen a few times. This rearrangement joins TRBV28 to TRBJ1-1; D is uncertain. This CDR3 has 14 residues. Germline CDR1 reads MDHEN; CDR2 reads SYDVKM. Trimming left V 3 bases short and J 6 bases short, with 14 bases between. The CDR3 nucleotides read TGTGCCAGCAGTTTTCAGTGGAAACGGGCTGAAGCTTTCTTT. It codes for CASSFQWKRAEAFF.

The chain recombines TRBV14 with TRBJ2-7, with 8 bases lining up with TRBD2. Germline V gene lookup returns CDR1 SGHDN and CDR2 FVKESK. V lost 1 base to trimming and J lost 6 bases; unmatched junction nucleotides: 8. The CDR3 loop spans 15 amino acids. The CDR3 coding sequence is TGTGCCAGCAGCCAAGTTCCAGCGGGAGTTGGCGAGCAGTACTTC. Translated, it gives CASSQVPAGVGEQYF.

By share of the sample, this clone is medium-sized. The chain couples TRBV6-1 to TRBJ1-1, with D uncertain. This CDR3 contains 14 residues. V lost 1 base and J lost 1, with 7 bases in between. The V gene's germline CDR1 is MNHNS and CDR2 SASEGT. Here the CDR3 reads CASSEVGGNTEAFF. DNA of the CDR3: TGTGCCAGCAGTGAAGTGGGAGGGAACACTGAAGCTTTCTTT.

This sequence joins TRBV6-1 and TRBJ2-5; TRBD1 aligns across 8 bases. Germline CDR1 is MNHNS and CDR2 is SASEGT. The CDR3 is 13 residues long. J gave up 5 bases and V 4 bases, and 3 bases lay outside the gene matches. As DNA, the CDR3 is TGTGCCAGCAGTGGACAGGGGTTGGAGACCCAGTACTTC. This encodes CASSGQGLETQYF.

This chain joins TRBV6-5 and TRBJ2-2; TRBD2 matches at 9 bases. Per germline, CDR1 MNHEY and CDR2 SVGAGI. The CDR3 consists of 14 residues. Losses at the gene ends were 6 bases for V and 5 bases for J; bases not matched to a gene: 4. The CDR3 nucleotides read TGTGCCAGCAGCAGAGCGGGGGGAACCGGGGAGCTGTTTTTT. Its translation is CASSRAGGTGELFF.

The chain employs TRBV7-2 and TRBJ1-1; 9 bases are a match to TRBD1. Germline values: CDR1 SGHTA, CDR2 FQGNSA. The J segment lost 0 bases and the V segment lost 1 base, leaving 6 bases of the junction unmatched. This CDR3 has 17 residues. CDR3: CASSLVLWDRVNTEAFF. CDR3 coding DNA: TGTGCCAGCAGCTTAGTTCTATGGGACAGGGTGAACACTGAAGCTTTCTTT.

The rearrangement links TRBV7-9 to TRBJ2-3; D possibly corresponds to TRBD2 (5 bases). The CDR3 extends over 16 amino acids. Deletions cut 3 bases from V and 1 base from J, with 14 bases between. The V gene's germline CDR1 is SEHNR and CDR2 FQNEAQ (reference sequence). The CDR3 spells CASSFRSGAGTDTQYF. DNA of the CDR3: TGTGCCAGCAGCTTTCGGAGCGGTGCCGGCACAGATACGCAGTATTTT. The whole variable domain, remainder taken from reference TRBV7-9 and TRBJ2-3, is DTGVSQNPRHKITKRGQNVTFRCDPISEHNRLYWYRQTLGQGPEFLTYFQNEAQLEKSRLLSDRFSAERPKGSFSTLEIQRTEQGDSAMYLCASSFRSGAGTDTQYFGPGTRLTVL.

The chain is built from TRBV2 and TRBJ1-5; D ambiguous. Germline CDR1 reads SNHLY; CDR2 reads FYNNEI. Trimming cost V 2 bases and J 0 bases, with 11 bases left between them. This CDR3 comprises 16 residues. In DNA, the CDR3 is TGTGCCAGCAGTGAATCCGAACAGTATAGCAATCAGCCCCAGCATTTT. Translation gives CASSESEQYSNQPQHF.

The J gene is TRBJ2-3, the V gene TRBV28; possibly TRBD1 for D (5 bases). The V gene lost 3 bases and the J gene lost 4 bases, with 11 bases spanning the gap. This CDR3 is 14 amino acids long. CDR1 is MDHEN and CDR2 is SYDVKM in the germline V gene. The CDR3, as DNA: TGTGCCAGCAGTTTTACAGGAACCCCAGATACGCAGTATTTT. Translating gives CASSFTGTPDTQYF.

The chain joins TRBV5-6 to TRBJ2-7; TRBD2 agrees at 13 bases. V lost 4 bases and J lost 8; bases outside the gene matches: 3. This CDR3 comprises 13 residues. Germline CDR1 reads SGHDT; CDR2 reads YYEEEE. Here the CDR3 DNA reads TGTGCCAGCAGCCGACTAGCGGGAGGTCAGCAGTACTTC. It yields the protein CASSRLAGGQQYF.

The rearrangement uses TRBV28 and TRBJ2-1, with D hard to call. CDR1 MDHEN and CDR2 SYDVKM come from the germline V gene. CDR3 length equals 11 residues. Trimming shortened V by 2 bases and J by 15 bases, and 11 bases separated the two germline ends. CDR3 in amino acids: CASSLGLSRFF. CDR3 DNA: TGTGCCAGCAGTTTAGGGCTAAGTAGGTTCTTC.

The gene calls are TRBV5-8 and TRBJ2-7; D unclear. The CDR3 is 18 residues long. With 0 bases removed from V and 1 base from J, the gap between germline ends came to 20 bases. Germline CDR1 reads SGHTS; CDR2 reads YDEGEE. In DNA form, the CDR3 reads TGTGCCAGCAGCTTGGGAGGTGGCGCGAGCCCTCCTTCCTACGAGCAGTACTTC. Its translation: CASSLGGGASPPSYEQYF.

This rearrangement joins TRBV7-9 to TRBJ2-7; D is perhaps TRBD1 (6 bases). V was clipped by 3 bases and J by 0 bases, with 9 bases between them. The CDR3 has 14 residues. The germline V gene encodes CDR1 SEHNR and CDR2 FQNEAQ (reference sequence). This CDR3 reads CASSFGQTSYEQYF. Here the CDR3 DNA reads TGTGCCAGCAGCTTCGGACAGACCTCCTACGAGCAGTACTTC. The entire variable domain, with the rest obtained from reference TRBV7-9 and TRBJ2-7, is as follows: DTGVSQNPRHKITKRGQNVTFRCDPISEHNRLYWYRQTLGQGPEFLTYFQNEAQLEKSRLLSDRFSAERPKGSFSTLEIQRTEQGDSAMYLCASSFGQTSYEQYFGPGTRLTVT.

V gene TRBV5-6 combines with J gene TRBJ2-7, with TRBD2 matching 15 bases. The J segment lost 1 base and the V segment lost 3 bases, leaving 2 bases of the junction unmatched. CDR3 length equals 16 residues. Germline loops: CDR1 SGHDT, CDR2 YYEEEE. The chain's CDR3 is CASSSGLAGGSYEQYF. In DNA, the CDR3 is TGTGCCAGCAGCTCGGGACTAGCGGGAGGTTCCTACGAGCAGTACTTC.

V is TRBV7-2 and J is TRBJ2-1; 12 bases fit TRBD2. Germline V lookup: CDR1 SGHTA, CDR2 FQGNSA. The CDR3 sequence is 17 residues long. V shed 5 bases, J shed 9 bases, and the junction held 14 bases outside the gene matches. The CDR3 region is CASSRMLAGGRGGEQFF. In DNA, the CDR3 is TGTGCCAGCAGCCGGATGCTAGCGGGGGGGCGGGGTGGTGAGCAGTTCTTC.

The J gene is TRBJ1-3, the V gene TRBV11-2, with unresolved D. This CDR3 has 15 amino acids. Between the trimmed V and J ends, which lost 2 bases and 0 bases, there was a span of 8 bases. CDR1 is SGHAT and CDR2 is FQNNGV in the germline V gene. The CDR3 sequence is CASSLYGVSGNTIYF. As DNA, the CDR3 is TGTGCCAGCAGCTTATACGGAGTCTCTGGAAACACCATATATTTT.

The table lists this clone with a few counts. This chain connects TRBV7-9 to TRBJ2-2, with D possibly matching TRBD1 (5 bases). Germline CDR1 reads SEHNR; CDR2 reads FQNEAQ (reference sequence). V lost 1 base and J 11 bases, leaving 17 bases between the germline ends. This CDR3 has 15 amino acids. The CDR3 reads CASSLGTLPAEELFF. For the CDR3, the DNA is TGTGCCAGCAGCTTAGGGACATTGCCCGCCGAAGAGCTGTTTTTT.

The V and J genes are TRBV6-5 and TRBJ1-2, with D possibly TRBD1 on 6 matching bases. CDR3 size: 16 residues. CDR1 and CDR2 from the germline V gene are MNHEY and SVGAGI. V shed 4 bases and J shed 4 bases, with 19 bases lying between them. The CDR3 reads CASSSHWAGGGYGYTF. DNA of the CDR3: TGTGCCAGCAGTTCGCACTGGGCGGGGGGCGGCTATGGCTACACCTTC.

This chain connects TRBV18 to TRBJ2-2, with D maybe TRBD1 (6 bases). CDR1 is KGHSH and CDR2 is LQKENI in the germline V gene. This CDR3 has 15 residues. V was pared by 6 bases and J by 2 bases, with 13 bases between. The CDR3 loop reads CASSPNRANTGELFF. The CDR3 bases are TGTGCCAGCTCCCCTAACAGGGCAAACACCGGGGAGCTGTTTTTT.

This clone was detected a few times. The chain carries TRBV27 and TRBJ2-2; D remains unclear. The V end was cut by 2 bases, the J end by 4 bases, with 5 bases between. Germline-derived CDR1 and CDR2 are MNHEY and SMNVEV (reference sequence). The CDR3 spans 13 residues. The CDR3: CASSLRGTGELFF. In DNA form, the CDR3 reads TGTGCCAGCAGTTTACGCGGCACCGGGGAGCTGTTTTTT.

V gene TRBV18 combines with J gene TRBJ1-1; 11 positions match TRBD1. The CDR3 loop spans 14 amino acids. Germline-derived CDR1 and CDR2 are KGHSH and LQKENI. V lost 3 bases, J lost 11 bases, and 8 bases stayed unmatched. CDR3 DNA: TGTGCCAGCTCACCCCGGGACAGGGGGGGGACGGCTTTCTTT. It encodes CASSPRDRGGTAFF.